A selection of T cell receptor beta chains follows, all from one sample in a study of T cell changes during pregnancy in multiple sclerosis. Assay used: immunoSEQ multiplex PCR; TCRdb lists only in-frame clones, some missing. This table holds some 77,000 clones, around nine tenths found once. The sequencing used CD4+ T cells from peripheral blood mononuclear cells, collected before pregnancy. The receptors were sampled from a female donor with multiple sclerosis, enrolled in a pregnancy study. CDR3s include the opening cysteine and the closing phenylalanine or tryptophan. Each record gives: V gene, D gene, J gene, clone size, CDR3 DNA, CDR3 protein. A D gene is named only where the DNA matches it firmly. Rows give clone size only sometimes, using once, few, many, or a class for an expanded clone.

TRBV13	TRBD2	TRBJ2-7	-	TGTGCCAGCAGCTCTGGACTAGCGGGAAATTACGAGCAGTACTTC	CASSSGLAGNYEQYF
TRBV7-9	TRBD1	TRBJ2-7	-	TGTGCCAGCAGCGCTGGAGCGGGACAGGGAACTTCCTACGAGCAGTACTTC	CASSAGAGQGTSYEQYF
TRBV11-1	TRBD1	TRBJ2-3	once	TGTGCCAGCAGCTTAGGATCGGGACAGGTCACAGATACGCAGTATTTT	CASSLGSGQVTDTQYF
TRBV20-1	TRBD2	TRBJ2-3	-	TGCAGTGCTATCAGCGGGGGGGCTCAGTATTTT	CSAISGGAQYF
TRBV5-1	-	TRBJ2-3	once	TGCGCCAGCAGCTGGGCTGAGCTGGGCATCACAGATACGCAGTATTTT	CASSWAELGITDTQYF
TRBV5-1	TRBD1	TRBJ1-1	once	TGCGCCAGCAGCCCCCGGGACAGGGTAGCCAGCACTGAAGCTTTCTTT	CASSPRDRVASTEAFF
TRBV4-1	TRBD1	TRBJ1-1	-	TGCGCCAGCAGCTTCCAATCCGGGACAGCCTCGTTGAACACTGAAGCTTTCTTT	CASSFQSGTASLNTEAFF
TRBV5-1	-	TRBJ1-1	-	TGCGCCAGCAGCCCATCCACGGACAGAAACACTGAAGCTTTCTTT	CASSPSTDRNTEAFF
TRBV6-5	-	TRBJ2-7	once	TGTGCCAGCAGTTACTCGAAAGTACCCGGGTCCTACGAGCAGTACTTC	CASSYSKVPGSYEQYF
TRBV30	-	TRBJ1-2	-	TGTGCCTCAGGGCAGAAGAACTATGGCTACACCTTC	CASGQKNYGYTF
TRBV7-3	-	TRBJ1-2	-	TGTGCCAGCAGCTTACGCGGCAACTATGGCTACACCTTC	CASSLRGNYGYTF
TRBV5-1	TRBD2	TRBJ2-1	-	TGCGCCAGCAGCTTTGGACTAGCGGGCGCCTACTCCTACAATGAGCAGTTCTTC	CASSFGLAGAYSYNEQFF
TRBV5-4	TRBD2	TRBJ2-1	-	TGTGCCAGCAGGTCGGGACTAGCGGAAGTAGGTTCCTACAATGAGCAGTTCTTC	CASRSGLAEVGSYNEQFF
TRBV9	TRBD2	TRBJ2-1	-	TGTGCCAGCAGCGTAGGAACTAGCGGTTACAATGAGCAGTTCTTC	CASSVGTSGYNEQFF
TRBV19	TRBD1	TRBJ2-5	-	TGTGCCAGTAGTCCGACAGGGGATCTATTCGAGACCCAGTACTTC	CASSPTGDLFETQYF
TRBV5-1	-	TRBJ1-6	-	TGCGCCAGCAGCTTGGCGACGGGTTCCGATTCACCCCTCCACTTT	CASSLATGSDSPLHF
TRBV6-5	TRBD1	TRBJ2-7	-	TGTGCCAGCAGCCGGACAGGGGGTCTATACGAGCAGTACTTC	CASSRTGGLYEQYF
TRBV29-1	-	TRBJ1-3	few	TGCAGCGTCAGACAGACTCTCTCTGGAAACACCATATATTTT	CSVRQTLSGNTIYF
TRBV6-5	TRBD1	TRBJ2-4	-	TGTGCCAGCAGAGCCGGACAGGGTTCCCCCGTTTTC	CASRAGQGSPVF
TRBV10-3	-	TRBJ1-6	once	TGTGCCATCAGTTGGGGCCGCAATTCACCCCTCCACTTT	CAISWGRNSPLHF
TRBV30	-	TRBJ2-3	-	TGTGCCTGGAGTCCTAAACCGGGATTCCGGGCGTATTTT	CAWSPKPGFRAYF
TRBV19	TRBD2	TRBJ2-3	once	TGTGCCAGTAGCCCAAAGCGGGAGGGGGCAGATACGCAGTATTTT	CASSPKREGADTQYF
TRBV7-9	-	TRBJ1-1	once	TGTGCCAGCAGCTTAGCCGCAGGGTTCACTGAAGCTTTCTTT	CASSLAAGFTEAFF
TRBV28	-	TRBJ1-5	-	TGTGCCAGCAGTTCCCTTGGGAGGGTCCAGCCCCAGCATTTT	CASSSLGRVQPQHF
TRBV4-1	-	TRBJ2-5	-	TGCGCCAGCAGCCAAGTTGGTAGCGGACAAGAGACCCAGTACTTC	CASSQVGSGQETQYF
TRBV18	TRBD1	TRBJ1-1	-	TGTGCCAGCTCGTCGGGGCCGGGACAGGGGGGCACTGAAGCTTTCTTT	CASSSGPGQGGTEAFF
TRBV10-3	-	TRBJ1-2	-	TGTGCCATCAGTGAGTTTTCCGGTTATGGCTACACCTTC	CAISEFSGYGYTF
TRBV25-1	-	TRBJ1-3	-	TGTGCCAGCAGTGACGACAGCTCTGGAAACACCATATATTTT	CASSDDSSGNTIYF
TRBV4-1	TRBD1	TRBJ2-1	once	TGCGCCAGCAGCCAAGGACGACAGGGGGAGCAGTTCTTC	CASSQGRQGEQFF
TRBV9	TRBD2	TRBJ2-5	-	TGTGCCAGCAGCGTAGGGCTAGCGGGAGGGGAGACCCAGTACTTC	CASSVGLAGGETQYF
TRBV5-1	-	TRBJ2-1	-	TGCGCCAGCAGCGACAGGGACTGGAATGAGCAGTTCTTC	CASSDRDWNEQFF
TRBV5-4	TRBD1	TRBJ2-2	-	TGTGCCAGCAGCTTGGCCCCCACAGGGGGTATCGGGGGGGAGCTGTTTTTT	CASSLAPTGGIGGELFF
TRBV5-1	TRBD1	TRBJ1-5	-	TGCGCCAGCAGCTTGGGGACAGGGGGTCATCAGCCCCAGCATTTT	CASSLGTGGHQPQHF
TRBV2	-	TRBJ1-1	-	TGTGCCAGCAGCTCCCTTACAGGGATTGGGACTGAAGCTTTCTTT	CASSSLTGIGTEAFF
TRBV29-1	TRBD1	TRBJ1-1	-	TGCAGCGTTGCGGATCGAGGGGGCCGGACTGAAGCTTTCTTT	CSVADRGGRTEAFF
TRBV4-1	TRBD1	TRBJ2-1	-	TGCGCCAGCAGCCAAGCCCGCCTTCCGGGACAGGGTCTGAATGAGCAGTTCTTC	CASSQARLPGQGLNEQFF
TRBV6-1	TRBD1	TRBJ2-7	once	TGTGCCAGCAGTGAAGGAACGTTTAGGACAGGGTCCAACGAGCAGTACTTC	CASSEGTFRTGSNEQYF
TRBV7-9	TRBD1	TRBJ2-1	-	TGTGCCAGCAATCGTGTTCCCGGGACAGGGGGGTTTAGGAATGAGCAGTTCTTC	CASNRVPGTGGFRNEQFF
TRBV7-3	TRBD1	TRBJ1-2	-	TGTGCCAGCAGCCCCAGAGGGACAGGAGGCTACACCTTC	CASSPRGTGGYTF
TRBV2	TRBD1	TRBJ2-2	-	TGTGCCAGCAGAGGACAGGGGGCCGAAGTGACCGGGGAGCTGTTTTTT	CASRGQGAEVTGELFF
TRBV27	TRBD1	TRBJ1-2	-	TGTGCCAGCAGTTTTACAGGGGACTATGGCTACACCTTC	CASSFTGDYGYTF
TRBV7-8	-	TRBJ2-1	-	TGTGCCAGCAGCCCAAACAGGCTAAGGGCCGTTTACTATGAGCAGTTCTTC	CASSPNRLRAVYYEQFF
TRBV6-5	-	TRBJ2-7	-	TGTGCCAGCAGTTTGACAGGACTCGAGCAGTACTTC	CASSLTGLEQYF
TRBV28	-	TRBJ1-3	-	TGTGCCAGCAGTTTTCAGGGCCTCTCTGGAAACACCATATATTTT	CASSFQGLSGNTIYF
TRBV21-1	-	TRBJ1-5	-	TGTGCCAGCAGCATACGGGTAAATCAGCCCCAGCATTTT	CASSIRVNQPQHF
TRBV5-4	TRBD1	TRBJ2-1	-	TGTGCCAGCAGCACAGGCAGGGGGCTTGACAATGAGCAGTTCTTC	CASSTGRGLDNEQFF
TRBV30	TRBD1	TRBJ2-7	-	TGTGCCTGGAGACTAGGGGGCAGATACGAGCAGTACTTC	CAWRLGGRYEQYF
TRBV23-1	TRBD1	TRBJ2-7	once	TGCGCCAGCAGTCTTTCCGGCAGGGGGCCTTCCTACGAGCAGTACTTC	CASSLSGRGPSYEQYF